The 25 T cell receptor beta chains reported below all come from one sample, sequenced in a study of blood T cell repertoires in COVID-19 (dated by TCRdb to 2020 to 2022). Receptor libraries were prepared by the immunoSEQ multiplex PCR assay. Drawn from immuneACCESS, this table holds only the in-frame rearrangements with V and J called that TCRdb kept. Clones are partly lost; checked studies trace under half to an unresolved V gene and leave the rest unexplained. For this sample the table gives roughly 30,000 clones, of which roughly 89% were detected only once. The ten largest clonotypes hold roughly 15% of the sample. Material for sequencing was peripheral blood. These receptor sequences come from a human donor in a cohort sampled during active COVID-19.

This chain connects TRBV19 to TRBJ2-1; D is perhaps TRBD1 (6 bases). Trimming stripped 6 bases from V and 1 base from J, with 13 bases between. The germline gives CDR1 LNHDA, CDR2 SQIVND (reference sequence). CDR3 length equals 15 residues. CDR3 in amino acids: CASRAAGTSYNEQFF. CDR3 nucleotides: TGTGCCAGTAGAGCTGCCGGGACATCCTACAATGAGCAGTTCTTC.

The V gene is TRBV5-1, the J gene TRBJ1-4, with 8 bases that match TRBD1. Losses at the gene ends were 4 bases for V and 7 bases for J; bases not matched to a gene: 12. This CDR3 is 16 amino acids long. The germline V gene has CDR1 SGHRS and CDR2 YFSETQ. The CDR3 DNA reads TGCGCCAGCAGCGCGATCAACCAGGGGGCTGGTGAAAAACTGTTTTTT. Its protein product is CASSAINQGAGEKLFF.

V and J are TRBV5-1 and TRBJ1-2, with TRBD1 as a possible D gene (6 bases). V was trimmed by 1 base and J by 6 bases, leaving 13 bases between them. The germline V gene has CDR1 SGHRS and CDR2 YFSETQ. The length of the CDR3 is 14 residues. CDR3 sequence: CASSLTPQGHGYTF. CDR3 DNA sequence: TGCGCCAGCAGCTTGACCCCACAGGGCCATGGCTACACCTTC. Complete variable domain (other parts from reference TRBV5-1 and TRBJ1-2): KAGVTQTPRYLIKTRGQQVTLSCSPISGHRSVSWYQQTPGQGLQFLFEYFSETQRNKGNFPGRFSGRQFSNSRSEMNVSTLELGDSALYLCASSLTPQGHGYTFGSGTRLTVV.

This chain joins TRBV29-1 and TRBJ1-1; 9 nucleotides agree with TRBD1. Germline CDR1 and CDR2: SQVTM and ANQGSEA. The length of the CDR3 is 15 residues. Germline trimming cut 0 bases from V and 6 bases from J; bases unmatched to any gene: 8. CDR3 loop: CSVEESGQGGAEAFF. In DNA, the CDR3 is TGCAGCGTTGAAGAGTCGGGACAGGGTGGCGCTGAAGCTTTCTTT.

The CDR3: CASSLGQNTEAFF. The CDR3 DNA reads as TGTGCCAGCAGTTTGGGGCAGAACACTGAAGCTTTCTTT. The chain couples TRBV27 to TRBJ1-1; weak D call: TRBD1 (5 bases). Germline V lookup: CDR1 MNHEY, CDR2 SMNVEV (reference sequence). CDR3 size: 13 residues. V dropped 3 bases and J dropped 1 base, with 6 bases sitting between them.

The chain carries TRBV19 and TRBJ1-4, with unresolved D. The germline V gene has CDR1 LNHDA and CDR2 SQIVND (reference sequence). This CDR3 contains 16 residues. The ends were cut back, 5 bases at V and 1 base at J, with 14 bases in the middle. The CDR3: CASSEALGGTNEKLFF. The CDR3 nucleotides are TGTGCCAGTAGTGAGGCCCTCGGTGGAACTAATGAAAAACTGTTTTTT.

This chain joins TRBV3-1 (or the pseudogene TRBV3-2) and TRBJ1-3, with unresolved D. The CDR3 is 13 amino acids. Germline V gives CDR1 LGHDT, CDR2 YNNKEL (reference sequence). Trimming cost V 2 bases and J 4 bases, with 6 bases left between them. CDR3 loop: CASSQTGGNTIYF. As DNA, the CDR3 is TGTGCCAGCAGCCAAACGGGAGGAAACACCATATATTTT.

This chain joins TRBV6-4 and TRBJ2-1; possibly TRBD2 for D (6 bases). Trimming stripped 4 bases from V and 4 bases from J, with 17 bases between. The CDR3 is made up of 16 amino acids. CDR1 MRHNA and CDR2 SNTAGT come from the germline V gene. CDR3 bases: TGTGCCAGCAGTGGTACCGGGACTCCCAAGTACAATGAGCAGTTCTTC. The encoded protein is CASSGTGTPKYNEQFF.

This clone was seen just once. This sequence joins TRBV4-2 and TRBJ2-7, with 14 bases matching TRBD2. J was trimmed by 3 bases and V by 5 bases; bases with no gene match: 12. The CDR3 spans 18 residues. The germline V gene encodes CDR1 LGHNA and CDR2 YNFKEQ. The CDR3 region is CASSSGTSGSVGSYEQYF. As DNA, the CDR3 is TGTGCCAGCAGCAGCGGGACTAGCGGGAGTGTCGGTAGCTACGAGCAGTACTTC.

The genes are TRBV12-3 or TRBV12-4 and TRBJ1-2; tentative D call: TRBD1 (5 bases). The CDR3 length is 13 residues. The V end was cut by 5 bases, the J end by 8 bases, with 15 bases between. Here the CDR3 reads CASSLREGRGYTF. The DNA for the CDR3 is TGTGCCAGCAGTCTCAGGGAGGGCCGAGGCTACACCTTC.

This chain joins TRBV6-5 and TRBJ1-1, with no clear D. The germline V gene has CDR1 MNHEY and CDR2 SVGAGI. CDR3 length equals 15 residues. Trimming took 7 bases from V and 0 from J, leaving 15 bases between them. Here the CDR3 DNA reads TGTGCCAGCACAGGAACCAGATACATGAACACTGAAGCTTTCTTT. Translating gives CASTGTRYMNTEAFF.

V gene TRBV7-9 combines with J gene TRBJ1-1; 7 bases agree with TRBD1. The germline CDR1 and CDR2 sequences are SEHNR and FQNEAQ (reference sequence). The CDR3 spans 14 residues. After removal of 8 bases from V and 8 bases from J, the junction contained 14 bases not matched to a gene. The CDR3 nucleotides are TGTGCCAGCGGCGACCGACAGGGTTGGGGGGAAGCTTTCTTT. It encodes CASGDRQGWGEAFF. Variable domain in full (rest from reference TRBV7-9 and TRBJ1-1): DTGVSQNPRHKITKRGQNVTFRCDPISEHNRLYWYRQTLGQGPEFLTYFQNEAQLEKSRLLSDRFSAERPKGSFSTLEIQRTEQGDSAMYLCASGDRQGWGEAFFGQGTRLTVV.

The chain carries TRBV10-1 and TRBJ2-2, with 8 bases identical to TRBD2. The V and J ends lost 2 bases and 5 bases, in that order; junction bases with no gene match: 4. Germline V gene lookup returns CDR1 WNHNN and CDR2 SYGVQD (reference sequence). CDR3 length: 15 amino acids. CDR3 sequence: CASSEEIAGTGELFF. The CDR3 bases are TGCGCCAGCAGTGAGGAGATAGCGGGGACCGGGGAGCTGTTTTTT.

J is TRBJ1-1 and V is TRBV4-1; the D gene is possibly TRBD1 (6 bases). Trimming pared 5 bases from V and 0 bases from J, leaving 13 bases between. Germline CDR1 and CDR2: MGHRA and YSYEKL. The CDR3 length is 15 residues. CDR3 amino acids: CASSRGQTMNTEAFF. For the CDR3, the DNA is TGCGCCAGCAGCAGAGGACAGACCATGAACACTGAAGCTTTCTTT.

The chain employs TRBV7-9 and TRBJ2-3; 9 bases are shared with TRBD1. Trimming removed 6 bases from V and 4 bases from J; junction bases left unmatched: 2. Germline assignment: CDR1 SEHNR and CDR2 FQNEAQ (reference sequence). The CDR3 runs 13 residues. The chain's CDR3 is CASSRQGADTQYF. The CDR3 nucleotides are TGTGCCAGCAGTCGACAGGGGGCAGATACGCAGTATTTT.

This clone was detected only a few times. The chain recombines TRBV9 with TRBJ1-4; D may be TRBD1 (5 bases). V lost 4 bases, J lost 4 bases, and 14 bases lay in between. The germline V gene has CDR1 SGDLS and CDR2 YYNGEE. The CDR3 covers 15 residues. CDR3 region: CASSPKGTGNEKLFF. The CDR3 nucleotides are TGTGCCAGCAGCCCCAAGGGGACTGGTAATGAAAAACTGTTTTTT.

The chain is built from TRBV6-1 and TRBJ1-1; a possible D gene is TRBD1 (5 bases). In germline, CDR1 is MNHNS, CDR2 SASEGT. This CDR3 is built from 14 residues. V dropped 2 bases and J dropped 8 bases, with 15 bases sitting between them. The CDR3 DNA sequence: TGTGCCAGCAGTGAAAGAGTAGACAGCGAAGAAGCTTTCTTT. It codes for CASSERVDSEEAFF.

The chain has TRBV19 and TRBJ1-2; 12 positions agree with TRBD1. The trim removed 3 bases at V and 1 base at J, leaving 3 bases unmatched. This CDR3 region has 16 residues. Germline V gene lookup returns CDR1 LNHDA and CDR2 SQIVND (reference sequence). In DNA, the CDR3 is TGTGCCAGTAGTATGGGACAGGGGGCCGGTAACTATGGCTACACCTTC. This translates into CASSMGQGAGNYGYTF.

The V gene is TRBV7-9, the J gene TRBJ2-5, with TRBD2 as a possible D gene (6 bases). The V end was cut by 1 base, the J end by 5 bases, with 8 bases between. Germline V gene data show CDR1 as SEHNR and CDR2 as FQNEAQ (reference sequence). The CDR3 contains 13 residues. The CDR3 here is CASSLGGVETQYF. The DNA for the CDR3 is TGTGCCAGCAGCTTAGGGGGGGTGGAGACCCAGTACTTC.

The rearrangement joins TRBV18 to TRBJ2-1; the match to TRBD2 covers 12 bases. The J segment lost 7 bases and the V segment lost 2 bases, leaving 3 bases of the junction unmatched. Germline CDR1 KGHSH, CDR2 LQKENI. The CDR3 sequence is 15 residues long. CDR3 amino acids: CASSPALAGGNEQFF. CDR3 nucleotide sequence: TGTGCCAGCTCACCAGCCCTAGCGGGAGGGAATGAGCAGTTCTTC.

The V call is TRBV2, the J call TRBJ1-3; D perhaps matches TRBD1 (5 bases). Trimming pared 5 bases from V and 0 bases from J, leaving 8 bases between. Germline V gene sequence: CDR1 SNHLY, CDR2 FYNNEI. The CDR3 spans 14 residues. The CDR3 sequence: CASSITGSGNTIYF. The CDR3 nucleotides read TGTGCCAGCAGTATAACAGGCTCTGGAAACACCATATATTTT.

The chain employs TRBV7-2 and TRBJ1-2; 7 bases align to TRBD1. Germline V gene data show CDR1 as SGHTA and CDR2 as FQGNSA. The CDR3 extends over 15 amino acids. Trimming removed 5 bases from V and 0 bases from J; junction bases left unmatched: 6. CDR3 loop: CASSLWQGANYGYTF. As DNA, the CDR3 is TGTGCCAGCAGCCTCTGGCAGGGGGCTAACTATGGCTACACCTTC.

The chain's CDR3 is CASRQTGYDTEAFF. The CDR3 DNA reads as TGTGCCAGCAGACAGACAGGGTACGACACTGAAGCTTTCTTT. The rearrangement uses TRBV25-1 and TRBJ1-1, with 7 bases fitting TRBD1. With 6 bases clipped from V and 3 bases from J, the junction kept 7 bases outside the gene matches. Germline V lookup: CDR1 MGHDK, CDR2 SYGVNS. The CDR3 totals 14 residues.

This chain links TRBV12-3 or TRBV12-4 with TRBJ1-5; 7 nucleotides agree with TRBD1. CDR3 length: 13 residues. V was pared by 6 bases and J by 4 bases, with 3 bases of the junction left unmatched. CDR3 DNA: TGTGCCAGCAGCGGGACAGATAATCAGCCCCAGCATTTT. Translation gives CASSGTDNQPQHF.

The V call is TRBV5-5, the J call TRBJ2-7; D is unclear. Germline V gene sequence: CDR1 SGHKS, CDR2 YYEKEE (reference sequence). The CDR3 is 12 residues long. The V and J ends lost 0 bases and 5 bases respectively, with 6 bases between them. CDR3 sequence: CASSLGGHEQYF. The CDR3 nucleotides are TGTGCCAGCAGCTTGGGCGGCCACGAGCAGTACTTC.